One and the same sample provided the 25 T cell receptor beta chains below, sequenced in a study of T cell responses to AZD1222 COVID-19 vaccine. This table comes from immunoSEQ multiplex PCR, and its TCRdb copy is limited to in-frame clones, with some not included. Of some 86,000 clones listed, around 73% are singletons. Sequencing used peripheral blood, obtained on day 0 of AZD1222 vaccination. These receptors were collected from an adult in good health.

As for this clone: This sample includes further DNA sequences coding for the same CDR3. The V call is TRBV28, the J call TRBJ2-1; unclear D gene. This CDR3 contains 11 residues. V gave up 6 bases and J gave up 6 bases, with 6 bases separating them. CDR1 MDHEN and CDR2 SYDVKM come from the germline V gene. In nucleotides, the CDR3 is TGTGCCAGCAGCCTGCGCAATGAGCAGTTCTTC. Protein: CASSLRNEQFF.

The genes are TRBV3-1 (or the pseudogene TRBV3-2) and TRBJ2-1; 11 bases fit TRBD1. Trimming cost V 3 bases and J 3 bases; bases outside gene matches: 1. This CDR3 is 15 amino acids long. Germline CDR1 LGHDT, CDR2 YNNKEL (reference sequence). The CDR3 bases are TGTGCCAGCAGCCAGGGACAGGGGGGCTACAATGAGCAGTTCTTC. This encodes CASSQGQGGYNEQFF.

The gene calls are TRBV2 and TRBJ1-2; 7 nucleotides match TRBD1. The germline gives CDR1 SNHLY, CDR2 FYNNEI. V lost 7 bases and J lost 4; bases outside the gene matches: 9. The CDR3 runs to 14 residues. CDR3 sequence (DNA): TGTGCCAGCATTTTACTGACAGGGCTCTATGGCTACACCTTC. It is translated as CASILLTGLYGYTF.

The CDR3 protein is CASSFSASGRGIYNEQFF. As DNA, the CDR3 is TGTGCCAGCAGCTTTAGTGCTAGCGGGAGAGGGATTTACAATGAGCAGTTCTTC. J is TRBJ2-1 and V is TRBV13; 10 bases are a match to TRBD2. V shed 3 bases and J 4 bases; nucleotides not matched to a gene: 12. The germline V gene has CDR1 PRHDT and CDR2 FYEKMQ (reference sequence). The CDR3 is 18 amino acids.

This clone was found once. The chain joins TRBV7-2 to TRBJ2-5, with a weak D call TRBD2 (6 bases). Germline CDR1 and CDR2: SGHTA and FQGNSA. The V and J ends lost 6 bases and 4 bases respectively, with 18 bases between them. The CDR3 is made up of 15 amino acids. The CDR3 bases are TGTGCCAGCAGTCAAATCCCCGGACTACCAGAGACCCAGTACTTC. It translates to CASSQIPGLPETQYF.

The rearrangement links TRBV5-1 to TRBJ2-3; TRBD2 matches at 7 bases. This CDR3 has 14 amino acids. V trimming: 0 bases; J trimming: 7 bases; junction bases outside the gene matches: 5. Germline-derived CDR1 and CDR2 are SGHRS and YFSETQ. The CDR3 coding sequence is TGCGCCAGCAGCTTGGGTGGAGCGGGAAATACGCAGTATTTT. Amino acids: CASSLGGAGNTQYF. The full variable domain, rest sourced from reference TRBV5-1 and TRBJ2-3, is KAGVTQTPRYLIKTRGQQVTLSCSPISGHRSVSWYQQTPGQGLQFLFEYFSETQRNKGNFPGRFSGRQFSNSRSEMNVSTLELGDSALYLCASSLGGAGNTQYFGPGTRLTVL.

As regards this clone: Relative to the germline gene, one junction end is altered; a read error may explain this. This chain joins TRBV11-2 and TRBJ2-1; maybe TRBD2 (6 bases). CDR3 length: 17 residues. Germline values: CDR1 SGHAT, CDR2 FQNNGV. The CDR3 DNA is TGTGCCAGCAGGTTAGGTTTGCGGGAAAGCATCTACAATGAGCAGTTCTTC. Translation gives CASRLGLRESIYNEQFF.

The chain employs TRBV19 and TRBJ2-5; D is perhaps TRBD2 (6 bases). CDR3 length: 14 residues. Germline V gene lookup returns CDR1 LNHDA and CDR2 SQIVND (reference sequence). V lost 5 bases, J lost 4 bases, and 14 bases lay in between. In DNA form, the CDR3 reads TGTGCCAGTAGTGTCTCGACTAGTGGAGAGACCCAGTACTTC. Amino acid sequence: CASSVSTSGETQYF.

This chain joins TRBV19 and TRBJ1-4, with no clear D. CDR1 LNHDA and CDR2 SQIVND come from the germline V gene (reference sequence). Trimming shortened V by 6 bases and J by 8 bases, and 13 bases separated the two germline ends. CDR3 length equals 13 residues. The CDR3, as DNA: TGTGCCAGTAGCGACCAAACGGCGGAAAAACTGTTTTTT. Its translation: CASSDQTAEKLFF.

The chain has TRBV7-6 and TRBJ2-1; 9 bases agree with TRBD2. The V segment lost 1 base and the J segment 3 bases; nucleotides outside the gene matches: 4. Germline CDR1 is SGHVS and CDR2 is FNYEAQ. This CDR3 contains 16 residues. CDR3: CASSLGASGNYNEQFF. CDR3 in DNA: TGTGCCAGCAGCTTAGGGGCTAGCGGGAACTACAATGAGCAGTTCTTC.

This clone was detected once. This chain links TRBV7-8 with TRBJ2-1, with TRBD2 identical over 8 bases. With V trimmed by 5 bases and J by 7 bases, 16 bases remained unmatched. The CDR3 totals 17 residues. The germline CDR1 and CDR2 sequences are SGHVS and FQNEAQ. CDR3 residues: CASSPPRSGSIRNEQFF. In DNA form, the CDR3 reads TGTGCCAGCAGCCCTCCGAGGAGCGGGAGTATTAGGAATGAGCAGTTCTTC.

Only a few counts were recorded for this clone. The chain couples TRBV9 to TRBJ2-7; possibly TRBD2 for D (5 bases). Germline V CDR1 and CDR2: SGDLS, YYNGEE. V lost 5 bases and J lost 0, with 12 bases in between. There are 14 residues in the CDR3. The chain's CDR3 is CASSQSGLSYEQYF. Written as DNA, the CDR3 is TGTGCCAGCAGTCAGAGCGGCCTCTCCTACGAGCAGTACTTC.

The gene calls are TRBV7-2 and TRBJ1-1; tentatively, D is TRBD1 (6 bases). CDR3 length equals 14 residues. V was trimmed by 2 bases and J by 4 bases, leaving 11 bases between them. The V gene's germline CDR1 is SGHTA and CDR2 FQGNSA. The CDR3 sequence: CASSLRGGSTEAFF. The CDR3 DNA is TGTGCCAGCAGCTTAAGGGGGGGAAGCACTGAAGCTTTCTTT.

The chain is built from TRBV30 and TRBJ1-3, with 7 bases aligning to TRBD1. Trimming removed 1 base from V and 0 bases from J; junction bases left unmatched: 6. This CDR3 comprises 16 residues. The V gene's germline CDR1 is GTSNPN and CDR2 SVGIG (reference sequence). The CDR3 protein is CAWSETGMFSGNTIYF. The CDR3 nucleotides are TGTGCCTGGAGTGAGACAGGGATGTTCTCTGGAAACACCATATATTTT.

The chain combines TRBV3-1 (or the pseudogene TRBV3-2) with TRBJ2-7, with 7 bases identical to TRBD2. In germline, CDR1 is LGHDT, CDR2 YNNKEL (reference sequence). This CDR3 comprises 14 residues. Losses at the gene ends were 1 base for V and 7 bases for J; bases not matched to a gene: 7. DNA of the CDR3: TGTGCCAGCAGCCAAGCCTCGCCGGGGGGAGAGCAGTACTTC. Amino acid sequence: CASSQASPGGEQYF.

The rearrangement links TRBV19 to TRBJ2-2, with D perhaps matching TRBD1 (5 bases). The germline V gene has CDR1 LNHDA and CDR2 SQIVND (reference sequence). Deletions cut 4 bases from V and 0 bases from J, with 12 bases between. CDR3 length equals 16 residues. CDR3 loop: CASSRRQNANTGELFF. DNA of the CDR3: TGTGCCAGTAGTAGAAGACAGAACGCGAACACCGGGGAGCTGTTTTTT.

This clone was seen just once. The chain couples TRBV7-7 to TRBJ2-1; D unresolved. Germline assignment: CDR1 SSHAT and CDR2 FNYEAQ (reference sequence). The V and J ends lost 2 bases and 7 bases respectively, with 12 bases between them. The CDR3 is 14 amino acids. The CDR3 protein is CASSLYGGENEQFF. The CDR3 nucleotides are TGTGCCAGCAGCTTATATGGCGGAGAAAATGAGCAGTTCTTC.

The chain joins TRBV11-1 to TRBJ2-2; D ambiguous. V shed 1 base and J shed 5 bases, with 5 bases lying between them. Germline V gene sequence: CDR1 SGHAT, CDR2 FQDESV (reference sequence). The CDR3 has 13 amino acids. The chain's CDR3 is CASSLVDTGELFF. The CDR3, as DNA: TGTGCCAGCAGCTTAGTAGATACCGGGGAGCTGTTTTTT.

The V call is TRBV6-1, the J call TRBJ1-3, with D maybe TRBD1 (6 bases). This CDR3 comprises 15 residues. The germline gives CDR1 MNHNS, CDR2 SASEGT. Trimming pared 1 base from V and 3 bases from J, leaving 10 bases between. The CDR3: CASSEDRGFGNTIYF. CDR3 DNA sequence: TGTGCCAGCAGTGAAGATAGGGGGTTTGGAAACACCATATATTTT.

The rearrangement uses TRBV6-2 or TRBV6-3 and TRBJ2-1; tentatively, D is TRBD2 (6 bases). CDR1 and CDR2 from the germline V gene are MNHEY and SVGEGT. The CDR3 is 17 residues long. V was shortened by 2 bases and J by 8 bases, with 22 bases between the two germline ends. The CDR3, as DNA: TGTGCCAGCAGTTACCTCCTAACTAGCCCAGGCATACATGAGCAGTTCTTC. It codes for CASSYLLTSPGIHEQFF.

V is TRBV7-9 and J is TRBJ2-5, with a weak D call TRBD2 (6 bases). This CDR3 has 15 residues. Germline CDR1 is SEHNR and CDR2 is FQNEAQ (reference sequence). Trimming took off 1 base at V and 1 base at J, with 10 bases between the two ends. CDR3: CASSLVGGPQETQYF. The CDR3 DNA reads as TGTGCCAGCAGCTTAGTAGGAGGGCCCCAAGAGACCCAGTACTTC.

The chain carries TRBV7-2 and TRBJ2-7; 8 bases are shared with TRBD1. Trimming at V came to 5 bases and at J to 3 bases, leaving 9 bases not matched to a gene. This CDR3 is built from 15 residues. Germline CDR1 SGHTA, CDR2 FQGNSA. Here the CDR3 DNA reads TGTGCCAGCAGCCCAGACAGGGGTCCACACTACGAGCAGTACTTC. This sequence encodes CASSPDRGPHYEQYF.

V gene TRBV7-9 combines with J gene TRBJ2-5; tentatively, D is TRBD2 (5 bases). The CDR3 is made up of 16 amino acids. Germline values: CDR1 SEHNR, CDR2 FQNEAQ (reference sequence). V dropped 0 bases and J dropped 1 base, with 12 bases sitting between them. CDR3 nucleotide sequence: TGTGCCAGCAGCTTAGCGACTGGACTGGTCCAAGAGACCCAGTACTTC. Residues: CASSLATGLVQETQYF. Using reference TRBV7-9 and TRBJ2-5 for the parts outside the CDR3, the full variable domain is DTGVSQNPRHKITKRGQNVTFRCDPISEHNRLYWYRQTLGQGPEFLTYFQNEAQLEKSRLLSDRFSAERPKGSFSTLEIQRTEQGDSAMYLCASSLATGLVQETQYFGPGTRLLVL.

This chain uses TRBV28 with TRBJ1-6; tentatively, D is TRBD1 (6 bases). Germline V gene lookup returns CDR1 MDHEN and CDR2 SYDVKM. CDR3 size: 16 residues. V was cut by 2 bases and J by 11 bases, with 19 bases left in between. This chain's CDR3 is CASSLHGGLSRTPLHF. In DNA, the CDR3 is TGTGCCAGCAGTTTACATGGGGGCCTGAGTCGGACACCCCTCCACTTT.

About this clone itself: This sample also contains other DNA sequences that code for the same CDR3. The chain couples TRBV5-1 to TRBJ2-5; D is unclear. Germline CDR1 reads SGHRS; CDR2 reads YFSETQ. Trimming left V 0 bases short and J 5 bases short, with 5 bases between. The CDR3 runs to 12 residues. The CDR3, as DNA: TGCGCCAGCAGCTTGGTGGGGGAGACCCAGTACTTC. Its translation: CASSLVGETQYF.